These T cell receptor beta chains were read from a single sample in a study of technical replicates of blood from several donors. Only in-frame clones appear in the TCRdb table, and some are missing; sequencing was by immunoSEQ multiplex PCR. The data contain over 30,000 clones, 85% to 95% of them singletons. What was sequenced was PBMCs. The receptors were gathered from a human donor in good health. Some clones in this sample may be carry-over from other donors' samples. Both conserved end residues are part of each CDR3. A D gene is named only where the DNA matches it firmly. Clone size is shown for a subset of rows, as once, few, many or a class of expanded clone.

>NA|TRBJ2-7|TRBV30|TRBD2
TGTGCCTGGAGCCCGGGACTAGGAACCTACGAGCAGTACTTC
CAWSPGLGTYEQYF
>NA|TRBJ1-2|TRBV5-4|NA
TGTGCCAGCAGCTTGTTGTCAGTTAACTATGGCTACACCTTC
CASSLLSVNYGYTF
>NA|TRBJ1-5|TRBV29-1|NA
TGCAGCGTTGAAGAAACAGCAGGTCAGCCCCAGCATTTT
CSVEETAGQPQHF
>NA|TRBJ1-4|TRBV27|NA
TGTGCCAGCAGTTCCCGTGGGGGCCCTGAAAAACTGTTTTTT
CASSSRGGPEKLFF
>NA|TRBJ2-7|TRBV4-3|NA
TGCGCCAGCAGCCAAGGAATAGACTACGAGCAGTACTTC
CASSQGIDYEQYF
>NA|TRBJ1-3|TRBV18|NA
TGTGCCAGCTCGCGCAATCTACAGGATTCTGGAAACACCATATATTTT
CASSRNLQDSGNTIYF
>once|TRBJ2-3|TRBV7-9|NA
TGTGCCAGCAGCCTACAGACTCCAGGGGTCCAAGATACGCAGTATTTT
CASSLQTPGVQDTQYF
>NA|TRBJ2-3|TRBV6-4|TRBD2
TGTGCCAGCAGTGGGACTAGCGGGGCAGATACGCAGTATTTT
CASSGTSGADTQYF
>NA|TRBJ2-7|TRBV4-1|TRBD1
TGCGCCAGCAGCCTAAACAGGGGTCCCTACGAGCAGTACTTC
CASSLNRGPYEQYF
>NA|TRBJ2-1|TRBV13|TRBD2
TGTGCCAGCAGCTTAGTTCCCCGGACTAGCGGGAGACATGAGCAGTTCTTC
CASSLVPRTSGRHEQFF
>NA|TRBJ1-2|TRBV9|NA
TGTGCCAGCAGCGGCTCTCGACAGAACCTATATGGCTACACCTTC
CASSGSRQNLYGYTF
>NA|TRBJ2-3|TRBV4-2|TRBD1
TGTGCCAGCAGCCGAGAGACAGGGGCGGATACGCAGTATTTT
CASSRETGADTQYF
>NA|TRBJ2-7|TRBV7-2|NA
TGTGCCAGCAGCAAAGACTTCACCTACGAGCAGTACTTC
CASSKDFTYEQYF
>once|TRBJ2-1|TRBV2|NA
TGTGCCAGCAGTGATTCCGGGAGAACCTACAATGAGCAGTTCTTC
CASSDSGRTYNEQFF
>NA|TRBJ2-2|TRBV5-1|NA
TGCGCCAGCAACAGAGACACCGGGGAGCTGTTTTTT
CASNRDTGELFF
>NA|TRBJ2-7|TRBV19|TRBD2
TGTGCCAGTAGTATTCGGATAGGACCCCGGGGGGTCGAGCAGTACTTC
CASSIRIGPRGVEQYF
>NA|TRBJ1-1|TRBV7-7|TRBD1
TGTGCCAGCAGCTCGCCGACAGGGGCAGGGGGCACTGAAGCTTTCTTT
CASSSPTGAGGTEAFF
>NA|TRBJ2-7|TRBV28|TRBD1
TGTGCCAGCAGTACGGAAGGACAGGGCCTCTACGAGCAGTACTTC
CASSTEGQGLYEQYF
>NA|TRBJ1-2|TRBV5-4|NA
TGTGCCAGCAGCTTGTCAGGCTCTAACTATGGCTACACCTTC
CASSLSGSNYGYTF
>NA|TRBJ1-5|TRBV2|NA
TGTGCCAGCAGTGAAGGAAGGGGCGGTGGCAATCAGCCCCAGCATTTT
CASSEGRGGGNQPQHF
>NA|TRBJ1-6|TRBV9|TRBD1
TGTGCCAGCAGCGGCCGGGACAGGGGTTCACCCCTCCACTTT
CASSGRDRGSPLHF
>NA|TRBJ2-1|TRBV29-1|TRBD1
TGCAGCGTTGTTCCGGGACAGCGGAACAATGAGCAGTTCTTC
CSVVPGQRNNEQFF
>NA|TRBJ1-1|TRBV2|NA
TGTGCCAGCAGTAAGGACAGACCCATGAACACTGAAGCTTTCTTT
CASSKDRPMNTEAFF
>NA|TRBJ2-5|TRBV6-6|TRBD2
TGTGCCAGCAGTTACGGGAGGGACCGACAAGAGACCCAGTACTTC
CASSYGRDRQETQYF
>NA|TRBJ1-2|TRBV7-9|NA
TGTGCCAGCAGCTTAGCGACATCGGGCAGGGCCTATGGCTACACCTTC
CASSLATSGRAYGYTF
>NA|TRBJ2-5|TRBV5-1|TRBD2
TGCGCCAGCGGCCCGGGACTAGCGGGAGTAGAGACCCAGTACTTC
CASGPGLAGVETQYF
>NA|TRBJ2-7|TRBV2|NA
TGTGCCAGCAGTAAGACTAGGTCGTCCTACGAGCAGTACTTC
CASSKTRSSYEQYF
>NA|TRBJ2-1|TRBV5-1|TRBD2
TGCGCCAGCAGCTTGTCGGGGGGCTACAATGAGCAGTTCTTC
CASSLSGGYNEQFF
>NA|TRBJ2-3|TRBV2|NA
TGTGCCAGCAGGATAGGACTCTCTAGCACAGATACGCAGTATTTT
CASRIGLSSTDTQYF
>NA|TRBJ1-6|TRBV14|NA
TGTGCCAGCAGCCACAGTAATTCACCCCTCCACTTT
CASSHSNSPLHF
>NA|TRBJ1-1|TRBV9|NA
TGTGCCAGCAGCGCTGGGGACACCCAGGAGAACACTGAAGCTTTCTTT
CASSAGDTQENTEAFF
>NA|TRBJ1-6|TRBV7-3|NA
TGTGCCAGCAGTCGGGGGAATAATTCACCCCTCCACTTT
CASSRGNNSPLHF